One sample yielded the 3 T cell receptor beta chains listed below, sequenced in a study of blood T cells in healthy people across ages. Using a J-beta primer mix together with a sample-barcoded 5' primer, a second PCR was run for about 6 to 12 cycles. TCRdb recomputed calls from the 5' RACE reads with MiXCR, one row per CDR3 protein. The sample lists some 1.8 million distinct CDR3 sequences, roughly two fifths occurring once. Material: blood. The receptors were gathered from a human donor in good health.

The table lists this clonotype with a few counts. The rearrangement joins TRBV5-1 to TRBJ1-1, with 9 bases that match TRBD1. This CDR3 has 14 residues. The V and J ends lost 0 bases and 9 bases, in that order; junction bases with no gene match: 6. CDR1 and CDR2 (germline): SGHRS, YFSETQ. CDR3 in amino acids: CASSLDWDRAKAFF. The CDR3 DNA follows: TGCGCCAGCAGCTTGGACTGGGACAGGGCGAAAGCTTTCTTT.

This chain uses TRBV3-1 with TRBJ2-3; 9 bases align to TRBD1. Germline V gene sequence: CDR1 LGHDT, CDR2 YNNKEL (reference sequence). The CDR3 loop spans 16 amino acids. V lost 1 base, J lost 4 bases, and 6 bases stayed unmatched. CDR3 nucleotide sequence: TGTGCCAGCAGCCAAGGGCGGGACAGGGAGCCAGATACGCAGTATTTT. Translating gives CASSQGRDREPDTQYF.

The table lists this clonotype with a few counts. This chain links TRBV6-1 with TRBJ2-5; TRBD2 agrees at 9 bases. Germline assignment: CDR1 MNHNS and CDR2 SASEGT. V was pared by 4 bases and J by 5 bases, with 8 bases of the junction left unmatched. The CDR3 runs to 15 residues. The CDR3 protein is CASSAAGGPMETQYF. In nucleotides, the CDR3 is TGTGCCAGCAGTGCAGCGGGGGGCCCAATGGAGACCCAGTACTTC.